Each of the 29 T cell receptor beta chains below was sequenced from the same sample in a study of T cells after yellow fever vaccination. Each CDR3 protein is one row after TCRdb ran MiXCR on the 5' RACE reads. This table holds about 360,000 distinct CDR3 sequences, around 6.5% found once. The sample consisted of PBMCs, taken 5 days after the yellow fever booster vaccination. Source of these receptors: a young man who received the YFV17D yellow fever vaccine.

This chain links TRBV7-2 with TRBJ2-1; D gene ambiguous. V lost 1 base to trimming and J lost 10 bases, with 11 bases between them. CDR1 SGHTA and CDR2 FQGNSA come from the germline V gene. This CDR3 comprises 13 residues. CDR3 region: CASSLDLLREQFF. The CDR3 coding sequence is TGTGCCAGCAGCTTAGATCTCCTCAGGGAGCAGTTCTTC.

This rearrangement joins TRBV20-1 to TRBJ2-3; 11 bases agree with TRBD2. The CDR3 has 14 residues. CDR1 is DFQATT and CDR2 is SNEGSKA in the germline V gene (reference sequence). The junction had 6 bases not matched to a gene; V was cut back by 6 bases and J by 4 bases. Written as DNA, the CDR3 is TGCAGTGCCTTACTAGCGGGAGTCTCAGATACGCAGTATTTT. Protein sequence: CSALLAGVSDTQYF.

This clonotype was counted between two and nine times. The chain links TRBV20-1 to TRBJ2-6, with 9 nucleotides matching TRBD1. In germline, CDR1 is DFQATT, CDR2 SNEGSKA (reference sequence). The J segment lost 1 base and the V segment lost 0 bases, leaving 4 bases of the junction unmatched. The CDR3 spans 17 residues. The DNA of the CDR3 is TGCAGTGCTAGAGATCCACAGGGGGCGTCTGGGGCCAACGTCCTGACTTTC. It specifies CSARDPQGASGANVLTF.

The J gene is TRBJ1-3, the V gene TRBV12-3 or TRBV12-4, with D uncertain. Trimming left V 6 bases short and J 0 bases short, with 9 bases between. The CDR3 runs to 14 residues. Written as DNA, the CDR3 is TGTGCCAGCAGATTACAGAGCTCTGGAAACACCATATATTTT. This translates into CASRLQSSGNTIYF.

This clonotype was counted at least ten times. V usage is TRBV7-2 and J usage is TRBJ2-2, with 7 bases that match TRBD1. CDR1 is SGHTA and CDR2 is FQGNSA in the germline V gene. The CDR3 extends over 15 amino acids. With 5 bases clipped from V and 0 bases from J, the junction kept 3 bases outside the gene matches. CDR3 loop: CASSIGTANTGELFF. CDR3 sequence (DNA): TGTGCCAGCAGCATCGGGACAGCGAACACCGGGGAGCTGTTTTTT.

This clonotype was counted between two and nine times. The chain joins TRBV12-3 or TRBV12-4 to TRBJ2-3; D ambiguous. The V end was cut by 6 bases, the J end by 5 bases, with 12 bases between. CDR3 length equals 13 residues. CDR3 in DNA: TGTGCCAGCAGGGTTAGAAGTCAAGATACGCAGTATTTT. Protein sequence: CASRVRSQDTQYF.

Ten or more counts support this clonotype. The V gene is TRBV27, the J gene TRBJ2-7; 7 bases are a match to TRBD2. The CDR3 is 15 amino acids. Germline loops: CDR1 MNHEY, CDR2 SMNVEV (reference sequence). V lost 7 bases, J lost 5 bases, and 14 bases stayed unmatched. The CDR3 DNA sequence: TGTGCCAGCACCCTGAGGGCGGGAGTTAGGGACGAGCAGTACTTC. As protein: CASTLRAGVRDEQYF.

This chain links TRBV5-1 with TRBJ2-1; 7 bases align to TRBD2. CDR3 size: 15 residues. J lost 5 bases, V lost 7 bases, and 12 bases had no gene match. Germline V gene lookup returns CDR1 SGHRS and CDR2 YFSETQ. CDR3 amino acids: CASSNGAGVHNEQFF. CDR3 in DNA: TGCGCCAGCTCCAATGGGGCGGGAGTGCACAATGAGCAGTTCTTC. Looking up the rest from reference TRBV5-1 and TRBJ2-1 gives the full variable domain: KAGVTQTPRYLIKTRGQQVTLSCSPISGHRSVSWYQQTPGQGLQFLFEYFSETQRNKGNFPGRFSGRQFSNSRSEMNVSTLELGDSALYLCASSNGAGVHNEQFFGPGTRLTVL.

This clonotype turned up a few times. The CDR3 here is CASSHRLAGGADTQYF. The DNA of the CDR3 is TGTGCCAGCAGCCACAGACTAGCGGGAGGCGCAGATACGCAGTATTTT. The gene calls are TRBV7-6 and TRBJ2-3; 13 bases map to TRBD2. Losses at the gene ends were 5 bases for V and 4 bases for J; bases not matched to a gene: 6. Germline values: CDR1 SGHVS, CDR2 FNYEAQ. This CDR3 region has 16 residues.

This clonotype was recorded a few times. This chain connects TRBV12-3 or TRBV12-4 to TRBJ2-1, with a possible D match to TRBD2 (5 bases). The V gene lost 6 bases and the J gene lost 9 bases, with 18 bases spanning the gap. This CDR3 spans 14 amino acids. CDR3 loop: CASRSLVVGSEQFF. The CDR3 nucleotides read TGTGCCAGCAGGAGCTTGGTTGTAGGGAGTGAGCAGTTCTTC.

CDR3 DNA sequence: TGTGCCAGCTCACCAGATCTAGGCACCGGGGAGCTGTTTTTT. Encoded protein: CASSPDLGTGELFF. The rearrangement uses TRBV18 and TRBJ2-2; no clear D. There are 14 residues in the CDR3. Per germline, CDR1 KGHSH and CDR2 LQKENI. V was pared by 2 bases and J by 4 bases, with 8 bases between.

The chain is built from TRBV10-1 and TRBJ2-2, with D uncertain. CDR3 length: 12 amino acids. Trimming left V 3 bases short and J 5 bases short, with 4 bases between. Germline V CDR1 and CDR2: WNHNN, SYGVQD (reference sequence). CDR3 DNA: TGCGCCAGCAGTGACAGAACCGGGGAGCTGTTTTTT. It translates to CASSDRTGELFF.

This clonotype appeared many times. V gene TRBV20-1 combines with J gene TRBJ2-7; 11 bases agree with TRBD2. Germline CDR1 is DFQATT and CDR2 is SNEGSKA (reference sequence). This CDR3 comprises 14 residues. Unmatched junction bases numbered 6, after V lost 5 bases and J lost 3 bases. CDR3 in amino acids: CSAETSGRGYEQYF. Here the CDR3 DNA reads TGCAGTGCTGAAACTAGCGGGAGAGGCTACGAGCAGTACTTC.

This clonotype came up a few times. V usage is TRBV7-8 and J usage is TRBJ2-3; 8 bases align to TRBD2. V dropped 5 bases and J dropped 6; count of bases not matched to a gene: 7. This CDR3 is built from 14 residues. Germline V gene lookup returns CDR1 SGHVS and CDR2 FQNEAQ. This CDR3 reads CASSTAGGIDTQYF. The CDR3 bases are TGTGCCAGCAGCACGGCGGGGGGAATTGATACGCAGTATTTT.

This clonotype was counted many times. The chain joins TRBV7-2 to TRBJ2-1; 8 nucleotides agree with TRBD2. The CDR3 covers 15 residues. Germline V lookup: CDR1 SGHTA, CDR2 FQGNSA. Trimming took 7 bases from V and 4 from J; bases not matched to a gene: 9. The DNA of the CDR3 is TGTGCCAGCACCGGGGGGGCCAACGCTTACAATGAGCAGTTCTTC. Amino acid sequence: CASTGGANAYNEQFF.

This clonotype was counted a few times. The chain combines TRBV5-5 with TRBJ1-2; D unclear. The CDR3 spans 15 residues. Germline-derived CDR1 and CDR2 are SGHKS and YYEKEE (reference sequence). Between the trimmed V and J ends, which lost 0 bases and 2 bases, there was a span of 11 bases. The CDR3 DNA is TGTGCCAGCAGCTTGGGGGTGGAATCCAACTATGGCTACACCTTC. Its translation: CASSLGVESNYGYTF. Supplemented by reference TRBV5-5 and TRBJ1-2, the full variable domain reads DAGVTQSPTHLIKTRGQQVTLRCSPISGHKSVSWYQQVLGQGPQFIFQYYEKEERGRGNFPDRFSARQFPNYSSELNVNALLLGDSALYLCASSLGVESNYGYTFGSGTRLTVV.

The chain has TRBV18 and TRBJ2-7; no clear D. V was pared by 3 bases and J by 6 bases, with 9 bases between. The CDR3 runs to 12 residues. Germline CDR1 and CDR2: KGHSH and LQKENI. In DNA form, the CDR3 reads TGTGCCAGCTCACCTGTAGGCATCGAGCAGTACTTC. This codes for CASSPVGIEQYF.

The rearrangement joins TRBV7-8 to TRBJ2-1; D possibly corresponds to TRBD2 (6 bases). CDR3 length: 13 residues. The ends were cut back, 5 bases at V and 10 bases at J, with 15 bases in the middle. Germline V gives CDR1 SGHVS, CDR2 FQNEAQ. The CDR3 is CASSEDYLREQFF. Here the CDR3 DNA reads TGTGCCAGCAGCGAGGACTATCTCCGCGAGCAGTTCTTC.

This clonotype was seen a few times. The chain is built from TRBV5-5 and TRBJ2-1, with D perhaps TRBD1 (5 bases). CDR1 and CDR2 from the germline V gene are SGHKS and YYEKEE (reference sequence). The CDR3 sequence is 15 residues long. V was clipped by 4 bases and J by 5 bases, with 16 bases between them. DNA for the CDR3: TGTGCCAGCAGCCCCAGGGATGGTTTTAACAATGAGCAGTTCTTC. It codes for CASSPRDGFNNEQFF.

This clonotype was seen more than once but under ten times. The V gene is TRBV18, the J gene TRBJ2-5, with D possibly being TRBD2 (5 bases). In germline, CDR1 is KGHSH, CDR2 LQKENI. The length of the CDR3 is 15 residues. The ends were cut back, 0 bases at V and 1 base at J, with 9 bases in the middle. For the CDR3, the DNA is TGTGCCAGCTCACCACCCTCGGGGTCCCAAGAGACCCAGTACTTC. Translation: CASSPPSGSQETQYF.

This clonotype was seen many times. The chain is built from TRBV19 and TRBJ1-5; weak D call: TRBD1 (6 bases). The ends were cut back, 6 bases at V and 1 base at J, with 19 bases in the middle. The CDR3 runs to 17 residues. CDR1 is LNHDA and CDR2 is SQIVND in the germline V gene (reference sequence). CDR3 sequence: CASRRKGVTGSNQPQHF. The CDR3 DNA reads TGTGCCAGTAGGCGGAAGGGGGTCACAGGGAGCAATCAGCCCCAGCATTTT.

This clonotype was recorded many times. The chain links TRBV7-9 to TRBJ2-1; a possible D gene is TRBD1 (6 bases). The CDR3 runs to 16 residues. V was pared by 5 bases and J by 8 bases, with 22 bases between. The germline gives CDR1 SEHNR, CDR2 FQNEAQ (reference sequence). In DNA, the CDR3 is TGTGCCAGCAGCGTCGGAACTTTGGGGGCTCAAGATGAGCAGTTCTTC. Translation: CASSVGTLGAQDEQFF.

The V call is TRBV18, the J call TRBJ1-4; D gene unclear. CDR3 length: 13 residues. CDR1 is KGHSH, CDR2 LQKENI, per germline. The germline V and J ends were trimmed by 5 bases and 7 bases, with 11 bases remaining between them. This chain's CDR3 is CASSTISGEKLFF. The CDR3 DNA sequence: TGTGCCAGCTCAACGATTTCCGGTGAAAAACTGTTTTTT.

This clonotype was observed at least ten times. The CDR3 spells CSARDGPRNQPQHF. Here the CDR3 DNA reads TGCAGTGCTAGAGACGGGCCGAGAAATCAGCCCCAGCATTTT. The rearrangement uses TRBV20-1 and TRBJ1-5, with D hard to call. V lost 0 bases, J lost 4 bases, and 10 bases lay in between. The germline V gene has CDR1 DFQATT and CDR2 SNEGSKA (reference sequence). The CDR3 loop spans 14 amino acids.

On this clonotype itself: A much bigger clone sits one base away, suggesting this may be a read error. The chain couples TRBV18 to TRBJ2-1, with D unclear. Germline-derived CDR1 and CDR2 are KGHSH and LQKENI. The length of the CDR3 is 11 residues. Written as DNA, the CDR3 is TGTGCCAGCTCACGAATTAATGGGCAGTTCTTC. The encoded protein is CASSRINGQFF.

This clonotype appeared a few times. CDR3 coding DNA: TGTGCCAGCAGCTTAAATAAGCCAGGGTTACCCGGGGAGCTGTTTTTT. Translation gives CASSLNKPGLPGELFF. The chain employs TRBV7-3 and TRBJ2-2, with D maybe TRBD1 (5 bases). The CDR3 contains 16 residues. Germline lookup yields CDR1 SGHTA and CDR2 FQGTGA. Trimming left V 1 base short and J 6 bases short, with 15 bases between.

This clonotype occurred many times. The chain combines TRBV10-3 with TRBJ1-5; D possibly corresponds to TRBD1 (6 bases). Germline lookup yields CDR1 ENHRY and CDR2 SYGVKD. The V gene lost 0 bases and the J gene lost 3 bases, with 12 bases spanning the gap. The CDR3 is 16 residues long. CDR3 nucleotide sequence: TGTGCCATCAGTGAGTCCCAGGGGTTAGTCAATCAGCCCCAGCATTTT. Encoded protein: CAISESQGLVNQPQHF.

This clonotype came up a few times. V is TRBV18 and J is TRBJ2-1; possible D gene TRBD2, 5 bases. V lost 4 bases and J lost 10, with 14 bases in between. The V gene's germline CDR1 is KGHSH and CDR2 LQKENI. The CDR3 sequence is 13 residues long. The CDR3 reads CASSRPSGYEQFF. CDR3 DNA: TGTGCCAGCTCACGCCCCTCGGGGTACGAGCAGTTCTTC.

Regarding this clonotype: One junction end disagrees with the germline gene, perhaps due to a read error. The CDR3 loop is CCAREWTSGSSYNEQFF. As DNA, the CDR3 is TGCTGTGCTAGAGAATGGACTAGCGGGAGCTCCTACAATGAGCAGTTCTTC. The chain carries TRBV20-1 and TRBJ2-1; 13 bases line up with TRBD2. The CDR3 contains 17 residues. Germline lookup yields CDR1 DFQATT and CDR2 SNEGSKA (reference sequence).